This is a list of T cell receptor beta chains from one sample in a study of shared clonotypes between healthy human individuals. Clones were sequenced by immunoSEQ multiplex PCR, and TCRdb holds only the in-frame ones, with some missing. The sample lists about 590,000 clones; about 95% were seen once. Input material: naive CD8+ T cells sorted from blood. These receptors all come from a woman aged 30 to 39 in good health. Each CDR3 is given with its conserved first and last residue. D genes are given only for firm matches. Clone size is not always given. Where it is, it says once, few, many or a class for expanded clones.

d_call | clone_size | j_call | v_call | cdr3_nt | cdr3_aa
TRBD2 | . | TRBJ2-5 | TRBV5-5 | TGTGCCAGCAGCTTTTCTTCTAGCGGGAGGGATCAAGAGACCCAGTACTTC | CASSFSSSGRDQETQYF
TRBD2 | . | TRBJ2-1 | TRBV2 | TGTGCCAGCAGTGAAGCGACTAGCGGGCCGATTTACAATGAGCAGTTCTTC | CASSEATSGPIYNEQFF
TRBD1 | . | TRBJ2-7 | TRBV27 | TGTGCCAGCAGTTCGGGCCCGGGACAGGGGGCCTACGAGCAGTACTTC | CASSSGPGQGAYEQYF
TRBD1 | . | TRBJ1-2 | TRBV4-1 | TGCGCCAGCAGACACGTAGGGACAGCTCCTCGGTATGGCTACACCTTC | CASRHVGTAPRYGYTF
. | . | TRBJ2-2 | TRBV27 | TGTGCCAGCAGTCGAGGACCCGGGGAGCTGTTTTTT | CASSRGPGELFF
. | . | TRBJ2-1 | TRBV2 | TGTGCCAGCAGTTGGCCGCGGGACAGAAGCTACAATGAGCAGTTCTTC | CASSWPRDRSYNEQFF
TRBD2 | . | TRBJ2-1 | TRBV7-8 | TGTGCCAGCAGCCCTCCCCCGACTAGCGGGAGAGGCCATGAGCAGTTCTTC | CASSPPPTSGRGHEQFF
TRBD2 | . | TRBJ2-5 | TRBV6-1 | TGTGCCAGCAGTGCGGTCCGGACTAGCGACCAAGAGACCCAGTACTTC | CASSAVRTSDQETQYF
. | . | TRBJ2-7 | TRBV29-1 | TGCAGCGTTGAAGTTCCGGGATCCTACGAGCAGTACTTC | CSVEVPGSYEQYF
TRBD2 | . | TRBJ2-3 | TRBV28 | TGTGCCACCCTTCCCAGGGACTACACAGATACGCAGTATTTT | CATLPRDYTDTQYF
. | . | TRBJ2-1 | TRBV2 | TGTGCCAGCAGATCCCCCGTTAGCTCCTACAATGAGCAGTTCTTC | CASRSPVSSYNEQFF
TRBD2 | . | TRBJ2-1 | TRBV6-4 | TGTGCCAGCAGTGAACTAGCGGGCAATGAGCAGTTCTTC | CASSELAGNEQFF
. | . | TRBJ2-7 | TRBV27 | TGTGCCAGCAGGGACCTGTCGTACGAGCAGTACTTC | CASRDLSYEQYF
. | . | TRBJ1-1 | TRBV27 | TGTGCCAGCAGTTTATCGGTAAACACTGAAGCTTTCTTT | CASSLSVNTEAFF
. | . | TRBJ1-2 | TRBV7-9 | TGTGCCAGCAGCTTAGCGACCGAAGGAAACTATGGCTACACCTTC | CASSLATEGNYGYTF
. | . | TRBJ2-1 | TRBV7-9 | TGTGCCTCCGGGGTAACCCCCTACAATGAGCAGTTCTTC | CASGVTPYNEQFF
. | once | TRBJ2-7 | TRBV7-9 | TGTGCCAGCAGCCCGGACAGAAACGAGCAGTACTTC | CASSPDRNEQYF
TRBD1 | . | TRBJ2-1 | TRBV7-9 | TGTGCCAGCAGCCCAAGACAGGGAAGGAATGAGCAGTTCTTC | CASSPRQGRNEQFF
. | . | TRBJ2-2 | TRBV10-3 | TGTGCCATCAGTGACACCGGGGAGCTGTTTTTT | CAISDTGELFF
. | . | TRBJ2-1 | TRBV7-6 | TGTGCCAGCAGCTTAGGGGGAAGCGCCATGTACAATGAGCAGTTCTTC | CASSLGGSAMYNEQFF
TRBD1 | . | TRBJ2-5 | TRBV5-1 | TGCGCCAGCGACAGGACAGGGATTCACGAGACCCAGTACTTC | CASDRTGIHETQYF
. | . | TRBJ2-3 | TRBV7-6 | TGTGCCAGCAGGGGGACATACACTAGCACAGATACGCAGTATTTT | CASRGTYTSTDTQYF